The text below deals with one T cell receptor (beta chain). The data derive from a study of cytomegalovirus exposure and HLA in healthy donors. This CDR3 is 14 amino acids long. Germline values: CDR1 SGHVS, CDR2 FQNEAQ. The germline V and J ends were trimmed by 5 bases and 7 bases, with 17 bases remaining between them. 13 Jbeta primers and 60 Vbeta primers were used for the PCR. Assay: immunoSEQ multiplex PCR; the TCRdb copy retains only in-frame clones and omits some. The sample has 120,000 or so clones; around four fifths are singletons. Material for sequencing was PBMCs. The chain couples TRBV7-8 to TRBJ1-2, with TRBD1 as a possible D gene (6 bases). The clonotype originates from a human donor in good health. The CDR3 spells CASSARGMGGGYTF. DNA for the CDR3: TGTGCCAGCAGCGCAAGGGGGATGGGTGGTGGCTACACCTTC. The complete variable domain, with remaining parts taken from reference TRBV7-8 and TRBJ1-2, reads GAGVSQSPRYKVAKRGQDVALRCDPISGHVSLFWYQQALGQGPEFLTYFQNEAQLDKSGLPSDRFFAERPEGSVSTLKIQRTQQEDSAVYLCASSARGMGGGYTFGSGTRLTVV.